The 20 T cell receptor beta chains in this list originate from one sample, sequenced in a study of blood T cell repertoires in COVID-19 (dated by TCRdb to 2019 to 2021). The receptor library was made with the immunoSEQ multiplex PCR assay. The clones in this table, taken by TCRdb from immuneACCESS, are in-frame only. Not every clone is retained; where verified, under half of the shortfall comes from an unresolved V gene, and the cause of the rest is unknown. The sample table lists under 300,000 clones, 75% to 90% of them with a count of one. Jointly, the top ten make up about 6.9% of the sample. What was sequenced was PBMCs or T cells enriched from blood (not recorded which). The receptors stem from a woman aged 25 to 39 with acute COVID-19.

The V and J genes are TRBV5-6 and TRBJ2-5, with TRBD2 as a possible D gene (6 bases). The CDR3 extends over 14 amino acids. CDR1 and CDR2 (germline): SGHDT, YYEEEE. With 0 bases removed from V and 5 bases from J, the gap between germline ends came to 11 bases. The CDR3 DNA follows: TGTGCCAGCAGCTTGGCCGGGAGAGAGGAGACCCAGTACTTC. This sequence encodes CASSLAGREETQYF.

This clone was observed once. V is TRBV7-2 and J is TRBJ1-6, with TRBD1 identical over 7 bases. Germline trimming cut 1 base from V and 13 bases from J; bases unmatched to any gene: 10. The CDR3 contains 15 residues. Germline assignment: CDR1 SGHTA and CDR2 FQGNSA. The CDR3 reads CASSLGGQLASPLHF. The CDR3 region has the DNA TGTGCCAGCAGCTTAGGGGGACAGCTAGCTTCTCCCCTCCACTTT. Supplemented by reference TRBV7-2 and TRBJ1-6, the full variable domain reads GAGVSQSPSNKVTEKGKDVELRCDPISGHTALYWYRQSLGQGLEFLIYFQGNSAPDKSGLPSDRFSAERTGGSVSTLTIQRTQQEDSAVYLCASSLGGQLASPLHFGNGTRLTVT.

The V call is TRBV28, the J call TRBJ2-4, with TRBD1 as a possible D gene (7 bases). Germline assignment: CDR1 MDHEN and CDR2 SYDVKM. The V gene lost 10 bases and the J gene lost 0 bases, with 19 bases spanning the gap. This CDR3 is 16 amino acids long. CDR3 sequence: CATGGQSILAKNIQYF. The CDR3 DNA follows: TGTGCCACCGGGGGACAGAGCATACTAGCCAAAAACATTCAGTACTTC. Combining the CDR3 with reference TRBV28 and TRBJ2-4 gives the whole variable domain DVKVTQSSRYLVKRTGEKVFLECVQDMDHENMFWYRQDPGLGLRLIYFSYDVKMKEKGDIPEGYSVSREKKERFSLILESASTNQTSMYLCATGGQSILAKNIQYFGAGTRLSVL.

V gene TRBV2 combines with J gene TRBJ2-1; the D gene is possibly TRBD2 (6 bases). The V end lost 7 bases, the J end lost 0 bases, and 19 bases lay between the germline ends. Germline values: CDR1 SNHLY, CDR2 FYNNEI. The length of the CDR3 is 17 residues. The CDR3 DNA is TGTGCCAGCACTAAACTCCCCCAACTAGCCTCCTACAATGAGCAGTTCTTC. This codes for CASTKLPQLASYNEQFF.

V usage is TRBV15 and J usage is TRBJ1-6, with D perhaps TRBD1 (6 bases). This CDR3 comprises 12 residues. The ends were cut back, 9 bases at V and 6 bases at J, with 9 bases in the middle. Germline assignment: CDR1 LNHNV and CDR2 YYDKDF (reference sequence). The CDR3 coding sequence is TGTGCCACACAGGGTCTTAATTCACCCCTCCACTTT. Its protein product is CATQGLNSPLHF.

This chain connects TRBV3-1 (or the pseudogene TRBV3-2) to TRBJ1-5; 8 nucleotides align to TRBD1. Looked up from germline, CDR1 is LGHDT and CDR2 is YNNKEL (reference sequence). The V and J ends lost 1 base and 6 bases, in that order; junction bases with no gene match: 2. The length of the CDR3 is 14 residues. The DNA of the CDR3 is TGTGCCAGCAGCCAAGTCAGGGGGCTTCAGCCCCAGCATTTT. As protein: CASSQVRGLQPQHF.

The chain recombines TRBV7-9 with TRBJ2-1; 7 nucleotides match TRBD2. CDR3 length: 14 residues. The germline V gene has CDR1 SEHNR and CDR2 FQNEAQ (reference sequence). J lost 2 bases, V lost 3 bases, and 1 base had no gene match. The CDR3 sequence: CASSFGGAYNEQFF. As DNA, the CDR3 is TGTGCCAGCAGCTTTGGGGGGGCCTACAATGAGCAGTTCTTC.

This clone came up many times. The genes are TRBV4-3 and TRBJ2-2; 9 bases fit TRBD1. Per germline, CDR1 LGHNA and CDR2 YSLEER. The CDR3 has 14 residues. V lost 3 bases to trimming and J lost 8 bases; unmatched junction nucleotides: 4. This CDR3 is CASSHGTGSGELFF. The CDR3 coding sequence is TGCGCCAGCAGCCATGGGACAGGGAGTGGGGAGCTGTTTTTT.

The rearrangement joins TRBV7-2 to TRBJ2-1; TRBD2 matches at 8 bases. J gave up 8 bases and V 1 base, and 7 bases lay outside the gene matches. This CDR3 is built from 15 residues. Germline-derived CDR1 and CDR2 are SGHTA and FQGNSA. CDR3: CASSLVGTSTHEQFF. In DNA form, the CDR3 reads TGTGCCAGCAGCTTAGTAGGGACTAGTACCCATGAGCAGTTCTTC.

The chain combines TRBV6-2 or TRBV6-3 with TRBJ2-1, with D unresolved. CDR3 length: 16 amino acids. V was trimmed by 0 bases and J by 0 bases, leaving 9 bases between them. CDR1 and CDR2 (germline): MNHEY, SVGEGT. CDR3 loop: CASSYSPRSSYNEQFF. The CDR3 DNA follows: TGTGCCAGCAGTTACTCTCCTAGGAGCTCCTACAATGAGCAGTTCTTC.

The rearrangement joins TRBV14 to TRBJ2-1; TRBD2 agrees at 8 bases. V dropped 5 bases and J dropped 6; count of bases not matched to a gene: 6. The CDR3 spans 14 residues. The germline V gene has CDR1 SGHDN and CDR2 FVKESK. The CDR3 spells CASSRPGGPNEQFF. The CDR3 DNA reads TGTGCCAGCAGCAGGCCGGGGGGGCCCAATGAGCAGTTCTTC.

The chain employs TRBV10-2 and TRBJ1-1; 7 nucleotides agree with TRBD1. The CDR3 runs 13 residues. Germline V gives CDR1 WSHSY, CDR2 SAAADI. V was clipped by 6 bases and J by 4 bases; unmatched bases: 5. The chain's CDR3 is CASRETGITEAFF. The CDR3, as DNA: TGCGCCAGCAGGGAGACAGGGATCACTGAAGCTTTCTTT.

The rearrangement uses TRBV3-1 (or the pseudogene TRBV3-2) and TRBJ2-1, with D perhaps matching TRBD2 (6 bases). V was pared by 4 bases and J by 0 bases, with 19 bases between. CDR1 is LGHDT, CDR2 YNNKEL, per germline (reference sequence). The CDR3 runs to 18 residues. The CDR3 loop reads CASSPPLGGSGSYNEQFF. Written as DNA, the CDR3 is TGTGCCAGCAGCCCCCCGCTCGGGGGAAGCGGCTCCTACAATGAGCAGTTCTTC.

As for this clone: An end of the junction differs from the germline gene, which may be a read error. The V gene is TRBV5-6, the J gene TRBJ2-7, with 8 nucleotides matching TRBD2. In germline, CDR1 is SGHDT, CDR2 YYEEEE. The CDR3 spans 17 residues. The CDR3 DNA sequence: TGTGCCAGCAGCCCATGGGGGGGACTAGGTGTACCGTACGACTTAAGATTC. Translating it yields CASSPWGGLGVPYDLRF. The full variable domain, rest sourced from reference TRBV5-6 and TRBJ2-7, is DAGVTQSPTHLIKTRGQQVTLRCSPKSGHDTVSWYQQALGQGPQFIFQYYEEEERQRGNFPDRFSGHQFPNYSSELNVNALLLGDSALYLCASSPWGGLGVPYDLRFGPGTRLTVT.

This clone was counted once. The CDR3 DNA is TGTGCCAGCAGCGCTCGGGACAGGGGGGGAGAAAAACTGTTTTTT. Residues: CASSARDRGGEKLFF. The V call is TRBV9, the J call TRBJ1-4, with 11 bases that match TRBD1. This CDR3 is 15 amino acids long. Per the germline V gene, CDR1 is SGDLS and CDR2 is YYNGEE. V was pared by 3 bases and J by 8 bases, with 6 bases of the junction left unmatched.

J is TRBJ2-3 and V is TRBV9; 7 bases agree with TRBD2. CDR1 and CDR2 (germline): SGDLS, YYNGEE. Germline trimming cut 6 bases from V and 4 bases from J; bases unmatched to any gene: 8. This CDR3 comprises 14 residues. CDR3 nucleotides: TGTGCCAGCACCTCAGGACTAGGCCCAGATACGCAGTATTTT. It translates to CASTSGLGPDTQYF.

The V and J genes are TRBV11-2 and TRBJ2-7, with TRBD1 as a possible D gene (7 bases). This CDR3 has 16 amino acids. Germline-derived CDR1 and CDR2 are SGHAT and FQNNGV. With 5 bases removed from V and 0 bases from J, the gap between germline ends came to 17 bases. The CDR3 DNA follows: TGTGCCAGCAGCCTGAGGGGGGACAGAGTCTCCTACGAGCAGTACTTC. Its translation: CASSLRGDRVSYEQYF. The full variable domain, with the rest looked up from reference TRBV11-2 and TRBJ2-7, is EAGVAQSPRYKIIEKRQSVAFWCNPISGHATLYWYQQILGQGPKLLIQFQNNGVVDDSQLPKDRFSAERLKGVDSTLKIQPAKLEDSAVYLCASSLRGDRVSYEQYFGPGTRLTVT.

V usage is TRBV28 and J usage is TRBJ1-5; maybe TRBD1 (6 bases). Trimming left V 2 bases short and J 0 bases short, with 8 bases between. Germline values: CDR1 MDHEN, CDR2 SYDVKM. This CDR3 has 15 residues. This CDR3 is CASSLDRSSNQPQHF. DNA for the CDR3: TGTGCCAGCAGTTTAGACAGGAGTAGCAATCAGCCCCAGCATTTT.

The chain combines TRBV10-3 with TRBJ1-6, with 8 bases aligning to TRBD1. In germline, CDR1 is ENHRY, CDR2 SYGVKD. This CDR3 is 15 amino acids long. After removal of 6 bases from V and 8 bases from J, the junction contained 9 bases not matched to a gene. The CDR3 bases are TGTGCCATCAGGGAAGGGACAGGTGTTGATTCACCCCTCCACTTT. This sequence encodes CAIREGTGVDSPLHF.

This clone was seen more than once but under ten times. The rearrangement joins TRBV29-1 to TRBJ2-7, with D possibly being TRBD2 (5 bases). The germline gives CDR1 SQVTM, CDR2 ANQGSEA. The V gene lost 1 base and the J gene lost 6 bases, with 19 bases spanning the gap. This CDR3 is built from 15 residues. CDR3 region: CSVEVRSHGVSEQYF. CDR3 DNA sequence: TGCAGCGTTGAAGTTCGGAGCCACGGGGTTTCCGAGCAGTACTTC.